This T cell receptor (beta chain) was observed in a study of T cell repertoires in ileal Crohn's disease. Study details: Postoperative therapy was given to about half: about a dozen thiopurines, 15 to 20 anti-TNF agents. Study-level points and caveats: Endoscopic recurrence occurred in every patient whose clonality exceeded 26.8%.

The CDR3 spans 15 residues. J was trimmed by 6 bases and V by 8 bases; bases with no gene match: 11. Germline V lookup: CDR1 MNHNS, CDR2 SASEGT. TCRB immunosequencing input was five hundred nanograms of biopsy DNA per sample. This table comes from immunoSEQ multiplex PCR, and its TCRdb copy is limited to in-frame clones, with some not included. This table has approximately 1,800 clones, around 85% appearing once. As regards this clone: The antigen is not known.

Sequenced input: ileal tissue. This sequence originates from an adult with Crohn's disease. The chain combines TRBV6-1 with TRBJ1-5, with 9 bases lining up with TRBD1. CDR3 amino acids: CASLREQGAGQPQHF. As DNA, the CDR3 is TGTGCCAGCCTTAGGGAACAGGGGGCCGGTCAGCCCCAGCATTTT.